The next 14 T cell receptor beta chains were all read from a single sample in a study of blood T cell repertoires in COVID-19. The data were produced by immunoSEQ multiplex PCR, yet TCRdb's version contains in-frame clones alone and is incomplete. The data show fewer than 200,000 clones, approximately 81% seen once. Source material: PBMCs or T cells enriched from blood (not recorded which). The receptors were sampled from a man in his sixties who had recovered from COVID-19.

The V call is TRBV11-2, the J call TRBJ1-2; TRBD1 agrees at 7 bases. This CDR3 contains 15 residues. Germline V gives CDR1 SGHAT, CDR2 FQNNGV. The J segment lost 4 bases and the V segment lost 5 bases, leaving 10 bases of the junction unmatched. CDR3 residues: CASSPRGQGGYGYTF. CDR3 nucleotide sequence: TGTGCCAGCAGCCCTAGGGGTCAGGGGGGCTATGGCTACACCTTC.

This clone was observed once. The J gene is TRBJ1-6, the V gene TRBV28; D gene unclear. CDR1 is MDHEN and CDR2 is SYDVKM in the germline V gene. V was trimmed by 6 bases and J by 8 bases, leaving 8 bases between them. This CDR3 contains 12 residues. The CDR3 is CASSTTHSPLHF. The CDR3, as DNA: TGTGCCAGCAGCACGACACATTCACCCCTCCACTTT.

The chain carries TRBV5-8 and TRBJ2-5; tentatively, D is TRBD1 (6 bases). Germline values: CDR1 SGHTS, CDR2 YDEGEE. CDR3 length equals 14 residues. The V end lost 6 bases, the J end lost 4 bases, and 16 bases lay between the germline ends. CDR3 in amino acids: CASNHQRGTETQYF. The CDR3 DNA follows: TGTGCCAGCAACCATCAGAGGGGGACAGAGACCCAGTACTTC.

The chain is built from TRBV7-2 and TRBJ1-2, with a weak D call TRBD1 (6 bases). V was cut by 0 bases and J by 0 bases, with 11 bases left in between. The CDR3 runs to 16 residues. Germline V CDR1 and CDR2: SGHTA, FQGNSA. Written as DNA, the CDR3 is TGTGCCAGCAGCTTAGCGCGACAGGTTACTAACTATGGCTACACCTTC. This codes for CASSLARQVTNYGYTF. Complete variable domain (other parts from reference TRBV7-2 and TRBJ1-2): GAGVSQSPSNKVTEKGKDVELRCDPISGHTALYWYRQSLGQGLEFLIYFQGNSAPDKSGLPSDRFSAERTGGSVSTLTIQRTQQEDSAVYLCASSLARQVTNYGYTFGSGTRLTVV.

This clone has a single count. The chain carries TRBV11-2 and TRBJ2-1, with D possibly matching TRBD1 (5 bases). The germline gives CDR1 SGHAT, CDR2 FQNNGV. This CDR3 is 15 amino acids long. Trimming stripped 7 bases from V and 1 base from J, with 14 bases between. Here the CDR3 DNA reads TGTGCCAGCACCATTTCGCAGGGTTCCTACAATGAGCAGTTCTTC. This translates into CASTISQGSYNEQFF. Full variable domain (missing parts from reference TRBV11-2 and TRBJ2-1): EAGVAQSPRYKIIEKRQSVAFWCNPISGHATLYWYQQILGQGPKLLIQFQNNGVVDDSQLPKDRFSAERLKGVDSTLKIQPAKLEDSAVYLCASTISQGSYNEQFFGPGTRLTVL.

The chain is built from TRBV12-5 and TRBJ2-3; D remains ambiguous. Trimming removed 5 bases from V and 6 bases from J, with 12 bases in between. The CDR3 runs to 13 residues. CDR1 and CDR2 from the germline V gene are LGHNT and FRNRAP. This CDR3 is CASGPLVVDTQYF. CDR3 bases: TGTGCTAGTGGTCCCCTAGTGGTTGATACGCAGTATTTT.

The chain couples TRBV5-1 to TRBJ2-6; D is uncertain. The V end lost 7 bases, the J end lost 0 bases, and 11 bases lay between the germline ends. The CDR3 loop spans 15 amino acids. CDR1 and CDR2 from the germline V gene are SGHRS and YFSETQ. The CDR3 reads CASGPQDSGANVLTF. As DNA, the CDR3 is TGCGCCAGCGGCCCTCAAGACTCTGGGGCCAACGTCCTGACTTTC.

V gene TRBV7-6 combines with J gene TRBJ1-1; D perhaps matches TRBD1 (6 bases). The CDR3 runs to 14 residues. The germline V gene has CDR1 SGHVS and CDR2 FNYEAQ. V lost 3 bases and J lost 3, with 11 bases in between. The CDR3 bases are TGTGCCAGCAGCTTGGGGGGGCGGGACACTGAAGCTTTCTTT. This gives the protein CASSLGGRDTEAFF.

The gene calls are TRBV5-1 and TRBJ1-2; 7 bases map to TRBD1. CDR1 is SGHRS, CDR2 YFSETQ, per germline. There are 15 residues in the CDR3. The J segment lost 4 bases and the V segment lost 4 bases, leaving 10 bases of the junction unmatched. The CDR3 region has the DNA TGCGCCAGCAGCCCCTTGGGGACAGAGCGCTATGGCTACACCTTC. The encoded protein is CASSPLGTERYGYTF.

The CDR3, as DNA: TGTGCCAGCAGCCAAGGAGGTGCAGGGCCTGAAGCTTTCTTT. This translates into CASSQGGAGPEAFF. The chain carries TRBV3-1 (or the pseudogene TRBV3-2) and TRBJ1-1, with D possibly matching TRBD1 (5 bases). Trimming stripped 1 base from V and 6 bases from J, with 12 bases between. This CDR3 comprises 14 residues. In germline, CDR1 is LGHDT, CDR2 YNNKEL (reference sequence).

At least ten counts were recorded for this clone. The V call is TRBV6-4, the J call TRBJ2-1; 7 bases map to TRBD1. Per germline, CDR1 MRHNA and CDR2 SNTAGT. This CDR3 is 15 amino acids long. The J segment lost 3 bases and the V segment lost 2 bases, leaving 4 bases of the junction unmatched. The CDR3 loop reads CASSDEAGGYNEQFF. CDR3 sequence (DNA): TGTGCCAGCAGTGACGAGGCAGGGGGCTACAATGAGCAGTTCTTC.

CDR3 DNA sequence: TGTGCCAGCAGTACAAGACAGGCCGGGGAGCTGTTTTTT. As protein: CASSTRQAGELFF. This chain uses TRBV6-1 with TRBJ2-2; TRBD1 is a possible D gene (6 bases). The CDR3 sequence is 13 residues long. The V and J ends lost 5 bases and 6 bases respectively, with 10 bases between them. CDR1 is MNHNS and CDR2 is SASEGT in the germline V gene.

The gene calls are TRBV5-6 and TRBJ2-7; D might be TRBD2 (5 bases). The CDR3 loop spans 13 amino acids. In germline, CDR1 is SGHDT, CDR2 YYEEEE. Trimming pared 2 bases from V and 5 bases from J, leaving 11 bases between. CDR3 nucleotide sequence: TGTGCCAGCAGCTTCTTGGCGAGGGACGAGCAGTACTTC. Residues: CASSFLARDEQYF.

The gene calls are TRBV7-6 and TRBJ2-5, with TRBD2 matching over 11 bases. Germline lookup yields CDR1 SGHVS and CDR2 FNYEAQ. The CDR3 has 15 residues. With V trimmed by 1 base and J by 5 bases, 3 bases remained unmatched. DNA of the CDR3: TGTGCCAGCAGCTTAGTTCCTAGCGGGAGGGAGACCCAGTACTTC. Translating it yields CASSLVPSGRETQYF. Variable domain in full (rest from reference TRBV7-6 and TRBJ2-5): GAGVSQSPRYKVTKRGQDVALRCDPISGHVSLYWYRQALGQGPEFLTYFNYEAQQDKSGLPNDRFSAERPEGSISTLTIQRTEQRDSAMYRCASSLVPSGRETQYFGPGTRLLVL.